This TCR beta chain appears in the sequencing data of a study of blood T cell repertoires in COVID-19. Study overall: The United States, Italy and Spain were the sources of the acute and convalescent COVID-19 samples. T cells, B-cell-depleted T cells, or PBMCs supplied cDNA or gDNA.

The participants were between 18 and 89 years old and came from 20 to 30 US areas. Self-reported history from a screening survey and questionnaire set each donor's cohort. The CDR3 has 14 amino acids. CDR1 and CDR2 (germline): SNHLY, FYNNEI. The V gene end was trimmed by 0 bases and the J gene end by 7 bases; junction bases not matched to a gene: 4. Libraries were prepared by immunoSEQ multiplex PCR; TCRdb keeps only in-frame clonotypes and omits some of them. Of 300,000 to 500,000 clones listed, 88% are singletons. The sequence came from a woman aged 40 to 50 with acute COVID-19. Material for sequencing was PBMCs or T cells enriched from blood (not recorded which). The chain is built from TRBV2 and TRBJ1-2; 8 bases align to TRBD1. The CDR3 is CASSEAGQGGGYTF. CDR3 DNA: TGTGCCAGCAGTGAAGCCGGACAGGGAGGTGGCTACACCTTC.